This section outlines one T cell receptor beta chain sequence together with its context. What it binds is unknown. Study-wide points: In terms of TCR gene usage, tumor memory CD4+ T cells clustered together with blood and lymph node memory CD4+ cells, as well as with lymph node naive CD4+ cells. Whole repertoires were not studied in the larger cohort, only one V-J beta rearrangement.

The memory fraction was CD4+CD45RO+CD25- cells. Constant-region reverse primers amplified full-length variable regions, followed by semi-nested Nested Universal Primer A PCR. A single record per CDR3 protein comes from TCRdb applying MiXCR to the 5' RACE reads. The sample shows 50,000 to 65,000 distinct CDR3 sequences, around 26% of them seen only once. The TCR comes from a female donor with breast cancer. Sample: tumor-infiltrating memory CD4+ T cells sorted from the breast tumor. Subset given: memory CD4+ T cells, CD4+CD45RO+CD25-.

The CDR3 DNA is TGTGCCAGCAGCTTGAACTTCGACAGCTGGTGGGGCTACACCTTC. Protein sequence: CASSLNFDSWWGYTF. The chain is built from TRBV7-2 and TRBJ1-2; possibly TRBD1 for D (5 bases). CDR1 SGHTA and CDR2 FQGNSA come from the germline V gene. This CDR3 region has 15 residues. V dropped 3 bases and J dropped 8 bases, with 19 bases sitting between them.